Shown below are 5 T cell receptor beta chains from a single sample sequenced in a study of blood T cell repertoires in COVID-19. TCRdb keeps only in-frame clones here, not all; method: immunoSEQ multiplex PCR. The table has about 250,000 clones, approximately 86% seen once. Sequencing input: peripheral blood. Source of these receptors: a human donor with COVID-19, enrolled during active disease. The donor label of this sample is uncertain.

The chain joins TRBV27 to TRBJ2-1, with 14 bases identical to TRBD2. The CDR3 totals 18 residues. CDR1 is MNHEY and CDR2 is SMNVEV in the germline V gene (reference sequence). Trimming removed 1 base from V and 7 bases from J; junction bases left unmatched: 9. The CDR3 region is CASSLFRGLAGEYNEQFF. CDR3 sequence (DNA): TGTGCCAGCAGTTTATTCAGGGGACTAGCGGGAGAATATAATGAGCAGTTCTTC.

This chain connects TRBV5-4 to TRBJ2-1; D is uncertain. The CDR3 has 14 residues. V lost 0 bases and J lost 6, with 10 bases in between. CDR1 is SGHNT and CDR2 is YYREEE in the germline V gene (reference sequence). In DNA, the CDR3 is TGTGCCAGCAGCTTGGATCTAGATAGCAATGAGCAGTTCTTC. It encodes CASSLDLDSNEQFF.

The rearrangement joins TRBV5-1 to TRBJ2-1; D remains ambiguous. There are 15 residues in the CDR3. The V end lost 0 bases, the J end lost 4 bases, and 11 bases lay between the germline ends. CDR1 is SGHRS, CDR2 YFSETQ, per germline. As DNA, the CDR3 is TGCGCCAGCAGCTTGGAAGACTTTAGGTACAATGAGCAGTTCTTC. Protein: CASSLEDFRYNEQFF.

The rearrangement links TRBV5-1 to TRBJ2-1, with D possibly TRBD2 on 5 matching bases. V lost 1 base to trimming and J lost 7 bases, with 12 bases between them. Per the germline V gene, CDR1 is SGHRS and CDR2 is YFSETQ. CDR3 length equals 14 residues. This chain's CDR3 is CASSLMTGGNEQFF. The CDR3 nucleotides are TGCGCCAGCAGCTTGATGACTGGAGGAAATGAGCAGTTCTTC.

The V and J genes are TRBV30 and TRBJ1-1; unclear D gene. The CDR3 has 12 amino acids. V shed 4 bases and J shed 6 bases, with 12 bases lying between them. Germline assignment: CDR1 GTSNPN and CDR2 SVGIG (reference sequence). For the CDR3, the DNA is TGTGCCTGGATCCCAGTTTCCGCTGAAGCTTTCTTT. Its translation is CAWIPVSAEAFF.